The clone carrying this T cell receptor beta chain was seen once. Per the original methods: Counts of nucleated cells, estimated from reference gene primer amplification, were obtained. Profiled with immunoSEQ multiplex PCR; TCRdb holds only in-frame clones, not every one. That table is the source of V, J and clone size, and D and trimming were worked out from the DNA. The table lists some 290,000 clones, approximately 81% of them singletons. This sample stems from a study of blood T cell repertoires in COVID-19. Background on the study: Collection of acute and convalescent COVID-19 samples took place in the United States, Italy and Spain. PBMCs, B-cell-depleted T cells, or T cells provided the cDNA or gDNA that made up the material.

The CDR3 covers 14 residues. Germline V gives CDR1 SGHRS, CDR2 YFSETQ. V was trimmed by 5 bases and J by 3 bases, leaving 15 bases between them. This chain links TRBV5-1 with TRBJ2-7; D is perhaps TRBD1 (6 bases). The origin of this receptor is a woman between 55 and 75 years old with active or convalescent COVID-19. Sample: peripheral blood. CDR3 sequence: CASRSAQGRYEQYF. CDR3 bases: TGCGCCAGCAGGTCGGCCCAGGGGCGCTACGAGCAGTACTTC. Complete variable domain (other parts from reference TRBV5-1 and TRBJ2-7): KAGVTQTPRYLIKTRGQQVTLSCSPISGHRSVSWYQQTPGQGLQFLFEYFSETQRNKGNFPGRFSGRQFSNSRSEMNVSTLELGDSALYLCASRSAQGRYEQYFGPGTRLTVT.